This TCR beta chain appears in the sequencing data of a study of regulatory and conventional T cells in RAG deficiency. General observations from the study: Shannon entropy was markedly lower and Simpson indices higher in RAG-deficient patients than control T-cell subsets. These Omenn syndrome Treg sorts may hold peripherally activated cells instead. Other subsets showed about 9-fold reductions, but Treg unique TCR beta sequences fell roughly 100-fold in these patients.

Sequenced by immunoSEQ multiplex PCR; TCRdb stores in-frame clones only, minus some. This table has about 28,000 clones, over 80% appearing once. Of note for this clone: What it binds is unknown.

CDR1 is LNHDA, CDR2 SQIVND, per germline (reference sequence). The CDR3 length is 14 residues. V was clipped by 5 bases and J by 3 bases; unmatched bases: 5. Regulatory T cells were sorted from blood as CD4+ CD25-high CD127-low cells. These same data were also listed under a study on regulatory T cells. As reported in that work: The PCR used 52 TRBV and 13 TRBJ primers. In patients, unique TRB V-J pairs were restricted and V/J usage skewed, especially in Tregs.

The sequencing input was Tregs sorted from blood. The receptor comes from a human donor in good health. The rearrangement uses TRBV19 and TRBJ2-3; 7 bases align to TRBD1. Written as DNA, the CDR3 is TGTGCCAGTAGTTTCCACAGGGGAACAGATACGCAGTATTTT. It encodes CASSFHRGTDTQYF.